This T cell receptor beta chain emerged from a study of CD8 T cells in Susac syndrome. Random hexamers were used to reverse transcribe 0.5 to 1 ug of RNA. TCRdb processed the immunoSEQ multiplex PCR reads anew with MiXCR; each CDR3 protein has one entry. The sample has 160,000 or so distinct CDR3 sequences; about 90% are singletons. Blood CD8+ and CD4+ T cells underwent high-throughput TCR beta sequencing. The CDR3 is made up of 14 amino acids. Per germline, CDR1 KGHSH and CDR2 LQKENI. The V and J ends lost 6 bases and 3 bases respectively, with 15 bases between them. V gene TRBV18 combines with J gene TRBJ2-7; D remains unclear. Sequences were obtained from CD4+ T cells from PBMCs. The TCR comes from a human donor in good health. DNA of the CDR3: TGTGCCAGCTCCCCTGGACCCGTTAACTACGAGCAGTACTTC. The encoded protein is CASSPGPVNYEQYF.